This TCR beta chain came from a study of response to subunit inactivated influenza vaccine. This clonotype was observed a few times. Its target is not known. One entry per CDR3 protein, called by TCRdb with MiXCR from the RT-PCR reads. The sample contains 600,000 to 850,000 distinct CDR3 sequences, 12% to 15% of which appear only once. Looked up from germline, CDR1 is DFQATT and CDR2 is SNEGSKA (reference sequence). This CDR3 has 16 residues. The V gene lost 0 bases and the J gene lost 0 bases, with 12 bases spanning the gap. General study results and limits: Each seasonal influenza vaccination, the authors suggested, recruits few new T cells.

This TCR was sampled from a man aged 50-59 years who received an inactivated influenza vaccine. The V gene is TRBV20-1, the J gene TRBJ2-1, with D perhaps TRBD2 (6 bases). The sequenced sample was PBMCs from blood, obtained 14 to 15 days before vaccination. CDR3 protein: CSARDPGRGSYNEQFF. CDR3 bases: TGCAGTGCTAGAGATCCCGGGAGAGGCTCCTACAATGAGCAGTTCTTC.